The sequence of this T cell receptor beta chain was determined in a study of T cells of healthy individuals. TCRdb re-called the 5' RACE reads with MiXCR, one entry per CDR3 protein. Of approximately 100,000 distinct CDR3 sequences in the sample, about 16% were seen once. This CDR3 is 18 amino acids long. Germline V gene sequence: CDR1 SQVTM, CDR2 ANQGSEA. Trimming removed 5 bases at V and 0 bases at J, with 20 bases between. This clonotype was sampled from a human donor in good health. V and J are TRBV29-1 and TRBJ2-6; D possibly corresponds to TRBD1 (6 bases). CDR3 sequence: CSVWVPRTADSGANVLTF. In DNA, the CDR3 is TGCAGCGTTTGGGTCCCGAGGACAGCGGACTCTGGGGCCAACGTCCTGACTTTC.